The 27 T cell receptor beta chains below were found in one sample sequenced in a study of shared clonotypes between healthy human individuals. The data were produced by immunoSEQ multiplex PCR, yet TCRdb's version contains in-frame clones alone and is incomplete. The profile shows 530,000 or so clones, over 75% of them singletons. Sequenced sample: PBMCs. The source is a woman aged 40 to 50 in good health. Some clones in this sample may be carry-over from other donors' samples.

This clone was detected only a few times. V and J are TRBV15 and TRBJ2-1, with D perhaps TRBD2 (5 bases). The CDR3 totals 14 residues. V lost 2 bases to trimming and J lost 10 bases, with 15 bases between them. Germline values: CDR1 LNHNV, CDR2 YYDKDF (reference sequence). CDR3 DNA: TGTGCCACCAGCAGACTCGGACTCACTACAGAGCAGTTCTTC. It encodes CATSRLGLTTEQFF. Based on the CDR3 plus reference TRBV15 and TRBJ2-1, the full variable domain is DAMVIQNPRYQVTQFGKPVTLSCSQTLNHNVMYWYQQKSSQAPKLLFHYYDKDFNNEADTPDNFQSRRPNTSFCFLDIRSPGLGDTAMYLCATSRLGLTTEQFFGPGTRLTVL.

Here the CDR3 reads CASTKAPGRRSGGSTDTQYF. The CDR3 region has the DNA TGTGCCAGCACCAAAGCTCCAGGACGCCGGAGCGGGGGATCCACAGATACGCAGTATTTT. The gene calls are TRBV28 and TRBJ2-3, with 8 bases aligning to TRBD2. The germline V gene encodes CDR1 MDHEN and CDR2 SYDVKM. CDR3 length equals 20 residues. J lost 2 bases, V lost 7 bases, and 23 bases had no gene match.

Of note for this clone: Other nucleotide sequences from this sample produce the same CDR3. This chain joins TRBV18 and TRBJ2-5, with 10 positions matching TRBD1. The CDR3 extends over 14 amino acids. Trimming took 3 bases from V and 5 from J; bases not matched to a gene: 3. Germline assignment: CDR1 KGHSH and CDR2 LQKENI. CDR3: CASSPTGGRETQYF. DNA for the CDR3: TGTGCCAGCTCACCGACAGGGGGCAGGGAGACCCAGTACTTC.

The V gene is TRBV7-9, the J gene TRBJ2-7, with 14 bases matching TRBD2. J lost 6 bases, V lost 4 bases, and 5 bases had no gene match. Germline lookup yields CDR1 SEHNR and CDR2 FQNEAQ (reference sequence). The CDR3 loop spans 15 amino acids. CDR3 amino acids: CASSSGLAGVSEQYF. For the CDR3, the DNA is TGTGCCAGCAGCTCGGGACTAGCGGGAGTATCCGAGCAGTACTTC.

The CDR3 DNA reads as TGTGCCAGCAGCGGTGAAAAACTGTTTTTT. It codes for CASSGEKLFF. The genes are TRBV6-6 and TRBJ1-4; D remains unclear. V lost 6 bases and J 7 bases, leaving 3 bases between the germline ends. Germline-derived CDR1 and CDR2 are MNHNY and SVGAGI (reference sequence). The CDR3 is made up of 10 amino acids.

The V and J genes are TRBV19 and TRBJ1-5; D is ambiguous. This CDR3 region has 13 residues. V was trimmed by 4 bases and J by 6 bases, leaving 10 bases between them. Per the germline V gene, CDR1 is LNHDA and CDR2 is SQIVND (reference sequence). The CDR3, as DNA: TGTGCCAGTAGTACTGGACGTCCTCAGCCCCAGCATTTT. Translated, it gives CASSTGRPQPQHF.

The V and J genes are TRBV11-3 and TRBJ2-3; the D is unclear. The germline V and J ends were trimmed by 1 base and 2 bases, with 7 bases remaining between them. Germline lookup yields CDR1 SGHNT and CDR2 YENEEA. This CDR3 comprises 14 residues. The CDR3 here is CASSLGPATDTQYF. The CDR3 nucleotides are TGTGCCAGCAGCTTAGGCCCAGCCACAGATACGCAGTATTTT.

The gene calls are TRBV15 and TRBJ2-3, with 9 bases matching TRBD2. Per the germline V gene, CDR1 is LNHNV and CDR2 is YYDKDF (reference sequence). After removal of 1 base from V and 1 base from J, the junction contained 6 bases not matched to a gene. This CDR3 contains 17 residues. CDR3 amino acids: CATSRAIAGVGTDTQYF. As DNA, the CDR3 is TGTGCCACCAGCAGAGCCATAGCGGGAGTGGGCACAGATACGCAGTATTTT.

CDR3 nucleotide sequence: TGCGCCAGCAGCCAAGATCTGTCAGGGGGCGGGCAGCCCCAGCATTTT. It yields the protein CASSQDLSGGGQPQHF. The chain joins TRBV4-3 to TRBJ1-5; 8 positions match TRBD1. The CDR3 spans 16 residues. The V gene end was trimmed by 0 bases and the J gene end by 7 bases; junction bases not matched to a gene: 8. CDR1 is LGHNA, CDR2 YSLEER, per germline.

The CDR3 sequence: CASSVTGGETQYF. The CDR3 DNA follows: TGTGCCAGCAGCGTGACAGGCGGAGAGACCCAGTACTTC. This chain joins TRBV9 and TRBJ2-5, with D possibly matching TRBD1 (6 bases). V was cut by 2 bases and J by 4 bases, with 9 bases left in between. The CDR3 is made up of 13 amino acids. Germline CDR1 reads SGDLS; CDR2 reads YYNGEE.

This rearrangement joins TRBV7-2 to TRBJ1-1; D is unresolved. This CDR3 is 13 amino acids long. The ends were cut back, 1 base at V and 6 bases at J, with 9 bases in the middle. Germline V CDR1 and CDR2: SGHTA, FQGNSA. The CDR3 region has the DNA TGTGCCAGCAGCTTAGAGATAGGCGCTGAAGCTTTCTTT. Translated, it gives CASSLEIGAEAFF.

This chain uses TRBV7-9 with TRBJ1-3; no reliable D call. There are 15 residues in the CDR3. CDR1 SEHNR and CDR2 FQNEAQ come from the germline V gene (reference sequence). V was clipped by 6 bases and J by 0 bases, with 12 bases between them. The CDR3 DNA reads as TGTGCCAGCAGTATCGACGGCCTCTCTGGAAACACCATATATTTT. As protein: CASSIDGLSGNTIYF.

The gene calls are TRBV28 and TRBJ1-2; 8 bases map to TRBD1. Germline V lookup: CDR1 MDHEN, CDR2 SYDVKM. CDR3 size: 15 residues. The V and J ends lost 6 bases and 4 bases, in that order; junction bases with no gene match: 10. The CDR3 coding sequence is TGTGCCAGCAGAATAAATCAGGGGGCCGGCTATGGCTACACCTTC. It encodes CASRINQGAGYGYTF.

The V call is TRBV4-3, the J call TRBJ2-2, with 12 nucleotides matching TRBD2. Germline CDR1 LGHNA, CDR2 YSLEER. The CDR3 consists of 20 residues. Losses at the gene ends were 2 bases for V and 1 base for J; bases not matched to a gene: 11. The CDR3 DNA is TGCGCCAGCAGCCAACAGCTAGCGGGAGGGCCCGGACGGAACACCGGGGAGCTGTTTTTT. It codes for CASSQQLAGGPGRNTGELFF.

The genes are TRBV28 and TRBJ2-1; TRBD2 matches 8 bases. The CDR3 spans 14 residues. CDR1 is MDHEN, CDR2 SYDVKM, per germline. Germline trimming cut 8 bases from V and 6 bases from J; bases unmatched to any gene: 9. CDR3 sequence: CASLSGGSVNEQFF. The CDR3 region has the DNA TGTGCCAGCCTCAGCGGGGGCTCGGTCAATGAGCAGTTCTTC.

This clone appeared once. This chain links TRBV15 with TRBJ2-2; D remains ambiguous. The CDR3 runs 15 residues. CDR1 LNHNV and CDR2 YYDKDF come from the germline V gene (reference sequence). Trimming shortened V by 1 base and J by 4 bases, and 10 bases separated the two germline ends. CDR3 in DNA: TGTGCCACCAGCAGAGTAATCGAGCTCACCGGGGAGCTGTTTTTT. Protein sequence: CATSRVIELTGELFF.

The chain combines TRBV11-2 with TRBJ2-1, with 11 bases that match TRBD2. The CDR3 contains 15 residues. With V trimmed by 6 bases and J by 5 bases, 6 bases remained unmatched. Germline-derived CDR1 and CDR2 are SGHAT and FQNNGV. The CDR3 reads CASRPPGLADNEQFF. The CDR3 DNA reads TGTGCCAGCAGACCCCCGGGACTAGCGGACAATGAGCAGTTCTTC.

The chain combines TRBV7-2 with TRBJ2-5; TRBD2 matches at 9 bases. Germline V gene lookup returns CDR1 SGHTA and CDR2 FQGNSA. The CDR3 spans 16 residues. J lost 12 bases, V lost 5 bases, and 19 bases had no gene match. As DNA, the CDR3 is TGTGCCAGCAGCCCCTCAGGTAGCGGGAGACGAAAGCGAAAGTACTTC. Amino acid sequence: CASSPSGSGRRKRKYF.

The chain recombines TRBV4-3 with TRBJ2-7, with TRBD2 matching 9 bases. J was trimmed by 0 bases and V by 1 base; bases with no gene match: 4. The CDR3 contains 16 residues. Germline V gene lookup returns CDR1 LGHNA and CDR2 YSLEER. CDR3 nucleotides: TGCGCCAGCAGCCAAGCACTAGCGGGTACCTCCTACGAGCAGTACTTC. As protein: CASSQALAGTSYEQYF.

The V and J genes are TRBV29-1 and TRBJ2-2, with TRBD2 identical over 7 bases. The CDR3 has 16 amino acids. Germline CDR1 and CDR2: SQVTM and ANQGSEA. With V trimmed by 4 bases and J by 0 bases, 8 bases remained unmatched. The CDR3 DNA reads as TGCAGCGTTGCCTCGCCGGGGAGGGCGAACACCGGGGAGCTGTTTTTT. It is translated as CSVASPGRANTGELFF.

This clone was detected only a few times. J is TRBJ2-2 and V is TRBV21-1. TRBV21-1 corresponds to a pseudogene. CDR3 length: 12 residues. CDR3 protein: CASSIQPGELFF. In DNA, the CDR3 is TGTGCCAGCAGCATCCAGCCCGGGGAGCTGTTTTTT.

The sample holds one count of this clone. CDR3 region: CPGGGLETQYF. The CDR3 DNA is TGCCCCGGTGGGGGCTTAGAGACCCAGTACTTC. The rearrangement joins TRBV29-1 to TRBJ2-5, with D perhaps matching TRBD1 (6 bases). From germline, CDR1 is SQVTM and CDR2 ANQGSEA. The CDR3 extends over 11 amino acids.

V and J are TRBV7-8 and TRBJ2-1; TRBD2 matches at 14 bases. The CDR3 is 17 residues long. The ends lost 0 bases at V and 6 bases at J; junction bases unmatched: 4. Germline values: CDR1 SGHVS, CDR2 FQNEAQ. In DNA form, the CDR3 reads TGTGCCAGCAGCTTAGCGGGACTAGCGGGAGTTCCCAATGAGCAGTTCTTC. This translates into CASSLAGLAGVPNEQFF.

V gene TRBV18 combines with J gene TRBJ2-3; unclear D gene. The CDR3 consists of 17 residues. Trimming removed 2 bases at V and 4 bases at J, with 19 bases between. Looked up from germline, CDR1 is KGHSH and CDR2 is LQKENI. CDR3 nucleotide sequence: TGTGCCAGCTCACCAAACTTCGGTGGCCACGAGGCAGATACGCAGTATTTT. Its protein is CASSPNFGGHEADTQYF.

This chain's CDR3 is CASSLGLNEQFF. CDR3 bases: TGTGCCAGCAGCTTAGGGCTGAATGAGCAGTTCTTC. The V gene is TRBV7-2, the J gene TRBJ2-1; the D is unclear. The CDR3 loop spans 12 amino acids. The germline CDR1 and CDR2 sequences are SGHTA and FQGNSA. V lost 1 base, J lost 7 bases, and 5 bases lay in between.

J is TRBJ2-4 and V is TRBV6-1; D may correspond to TRBD1 or TRBD2 (5 bases each). This CDR3 is 15 amino acids long. Germline CDR1 and CDR2: MNHNS and SASEGT. Trimming cost V 3 bases and J 0 bases, with 9 bases left between them. CDR3 coding DNA: TGTGCCAGCAGTGAGTGGGACGGAGCCAAAAACATTCAGTACTTC. It encodes CASSEWDGAKNIQYF.

In its sample, this clone was seen once. The chain has TRBV7-6 and TRBJ2-5; 7 bases match TRBD2. This CDR3 has 17 residues. Germline CDR1 and CDR2: SGHVS and FNYEAQ. V lost 4 bases and J lost 1; bases outside the gene matches: 12. The CDR3 DNA reads TGTGCCAGCAGCTCAACGGAACCACTAGCGACCCAAGAGACCCAGTACTTC. Translation gives CASSSTEPLATQETQYF.